One and the same sample provided the 28 T cell receptor beta chains below, sequenced in a study of identical twins. From the 5' RACE reads, TCRdb called clonotypes with MiXCR, one entry per CDR3 protein. Among 410,000 or so distinct CDR3 sequences, 18% were seen once, and the ten largest hold less than 15%. The sequenced material came from naive T cells sorted from blood. These TCRs come from a man aged 50 or older in good health.

Ten or more counts support this clonotype. The V call is TRBV6-6, the J call TRBJ1-1; 8 bases match TRBD1. The CDR3 covers 12 residues. V lost 7 bases and J lost 8; bases outside the gene matches: 6. Germline CDR1 MNHNY, CDR2 SVGAGI (reference sequence). The CDR3 DNA is TGTGCCAGCAATAGACAGGGGCAAGAAGCTTTCTTT. Protein sequence: CASNRQGQEAFF.

The chain couples TRBV7-2 to TRBJ2-7; TRBD1 matches at 8 bases. Trimming at V came to 2 bases and at J to 4 bases, leaving 7 bases not matched to a gene. The germline gives CDR1 SGHTA, CDR2 FQGNSA. The CDR3 totals 15 residues. CDR3 region: CASSLLAGGIYEQYF. CDR3 nucleotides: TGTGCCAGCAGCTTATTGGCAGGGGGCATATACGAGCAGTACTTC.

This clonotype was counted between two and nine times. The chain couples TRBV24-1 to TRBJ2-5, with TRBD1 identical over 8 bases. CDR1 KGHDR and CDR2 SFDVKD come from the germline V gene. The CDR3 covers 14 residues. Trimming took 4 bases from V and 4 from J; bases not matched to a gene: 4. The CDR3 sequence is CATSDNRGIETQYF. CDR3 coding DNA: TGTGCCACCAGTGACAACAGGGGGATAGAGACCCAGTACTTC.

This clonotype showed up many times. The V and J genes are TRBV27 and TRBJ2-7, with 7 nucleotides matching TRBD1. The CDR3 has 14 residues. The V and J ends lost 5 bases and 2 bases, in that order; junction bases with no gene match: 6. CDR1 and CDR2 from the germline V gene are MNHEY and SMNVEV (reference sequence). CDR3 sequence reads: CASSTRDSPYEQYF. The CDR3 DNA is TGTGCCAGCAGTACCCGGGACAGCCCCTACGAGCAGTACTTC.

This clonotype was seen ten or more times. The rearrangement joins TRBV5-1 to TRBJ1-5, with 7 nucleotides matching TRBD1. This CDR3 is 14 amino acids long. Germline loops: CDR1 SGHRS, CDR2 YFSETQ. V was clipped by 1 base and J by 6 bases; unmatched bases: 4. CDR3 nucleotide sequence: TGCGCCAGCAGCTTGACGGGGGACAGTCAGCCCCAGCATTTT. This translates into CASSLTGDSQPQHF.

The rearrangement joins TRBV19 to TRBJ1-3; D is ambiguous. The germline V and J ends were trimmed by 2 bases and 1 base, with 9 bases remaining between them. Germline V gives CDR1 LNHDA, CDR2 SQIVND (reference sequence). The CDR3 has 15 residues. The CDR3 DNA reads TGTGCCAGTAGTATATCTTCCGGATCTGGAAACACCATATATTTT. Translated: CASSISSGSGNTIYF.

This clonotype was seen only a few times. This rearrangement joins TRBV4-1 to TRBJ2-5, with D uncertain. This CDR3 has 14 amino acids. V was pared by 1 base and J by 3 bases, with 9 bases between. Germline V CDR1 and CDR2: MGHRA, YSYEKL. DNA of the CDR3: TGCGCCAGCAGCCAAGGCTCAAACGAAGAGACCCAGTACTTC. Translated, it gives CASSQGSNEETQYF.

This clonotype has just a few counts. The V and J genes are TRBV10-3 and TRBJ2-5; D unresolved. The V gene lost 3 bases and the J gene lost 5 bases, with 13 bases spanning the gap. Germline CDR1 and CDR2: ENHRY and SYGVKD. The CDR3 totals 14 residues. CDR3 nucleotides: TGTGCCATCAGTGAAAGGCAGGCTGGGGAGACCCAGTACTTC. It yields the protein CAISERQAGETQYF.

The CDR3 DNA is TGTGCCAGCAGTGTTTCCGGCAGAGACAGACCAAACAATGAGCAGTTCTTC. Amino acids: CASSVSGRDRPNNEQFF. The chain uses TRBV6-1 and TRBJ2-1; tentative D call: TRBD1 (5 bases). CDR3 length equals 17 residues. Trimming shortened V by 4 bases and J by 5 bases, and 21 bases separated the two germline ends. The germline CDR1 and CDR2 sequences are MNHNS and SASEGT.

This clonotype has ten or more counts. V and J are TRBV3-1 and TRBJ2-7; D ambiguous. The CDR3 consists of 14 residues. Trimming pared 2 bases from V and 1 base from J, leaving 9 bases between. CDR1 and CDR2 from the germline V gene are LGHDT and YNNKEL (reference sequence). The CDR3 spells CASSQLSVSYEQYF. CDR3 DNA: TGTGCCAGCAGCCAACTGTCGGTGTCCTACGAGCAGTACTTC.

In its sample, this clonotype was seen many times. This chain uses TRBV28 with TRBJ2-1; 8 positions match TRBD1. The ends lost 5 bases at V and 7 bases at J; junction bases unmatched: 13. Germline CDR1 and CDR2: MDHEN and SYDVKM. The CDR3 sequence is 16 residues long. Here the CDR3 DNA reads TGTGCCAGCAGTCTGATTAGTGCCAGGGGGCGAAATGAGCAGTTCTTC. It encodes CASSLISARGRNEQFF. The full variable domain, with the rest looked up from reference TRBV28 and TRBJ2-1, is DVKVTQSSRYLVKRTGEKVFLECVQDMDHENMFWYRQDPGLGLRLIYFSYDVKMKEKGDIPEGYSVSREKKERFSLILESASTNQTSMYLCASSLISARGRNEQFFGPGTRLTVL.

Details on this clonotype: Possible read error: a much larger clone is one base away. The J gene is TRBJ2-7, the V gene TRBV6-2 or TRBV6-3, with D perhaps matching TRBD1 (6 bases). Germline V CDR1 and CDR2: MNHEY, SVGEGT. V lost 8 bases to trimming and J lost 1 base, with 15 bases between them. The length of the CDR3 is 14 residues. The chain's CDR3 is CASGRIRGSYEQYF. As DNA, the CDR3 is TGTGCCAGCGGGCGAATCAGGGGTTCCTACGAGCAGTACTTC.

This clonotype showed up just a few times. The V call is TRBV9, the J call TRBJ1-5; TRBD1 matches at 11 bases. The V segment lost 5 bases and the J segment 7 bases; nucleotides outside the gene matches: 8. The CDR3 runs to 15 residues. Germline CDR1 is SGDLS and CDR2 is YYNGEE. CDR3 DNA sequence: TGTGCCAGCAGTCCCGGGACAGGGGGAAAACAGCCCCAGCATTTT. Residues: CASSPGTGGKQPQHF.

The table lists this clonotype with many counts. The rearrangement joins TRBV7-9 to TRBJ2-7, with D tentatively TRBD2 (7 bases). Trimming removed 5 bases at V and 6 bases at J, with 17 bases between. Germline V gene data show CDR1 as SEHNR and CDR2 as FQNEAQ (reference sequence). CDR3 length: 14 residues. CDR3 amino acids: CASSTEGGLSEQYF. CDR3 DNA sequence: TGTGCCAGCAGCACCGAGGGGGGGCTGAGCGAGCAGTACTTC.

This chain uses TRBV3-1 with TRBJ2-2; no clear D. The CDR3 is 15 amino acids. V was pared by 0 bases and J by 5 bases, with 10 bases between. The germline V gene encodes CDR1 LGHDT and CDR2 YNNKEL (reference sequence). The CDR3 coding sequence is TGTGCCAGCAGCCAAGATAGGTGGGGTACCGGGGAGCTGTTTTTT. This gives the protein CASSQDRWGTGELFF.

The chain carries TRBV7-2 and TRBJ2-3; 8 bases are a match to TRBD2. The V segment lost 4 bases and the J segment 4 bases; nucleotides outside the gene matches: 10. The V gene's germline CDR1 is SGHTA and CDR2 FQGNSA. The length of the CDR3 is 16 residues. Written as DNA, the CDR3 is TGTGCCAGCAGCTCCGGCTCGGCGGGGGGTTCAGATACGCAGTATTTT. Protein sequence: CASSSGSAGGSDTQYF.

J is TRBJ2-3 and V is TRBV15; D perhaps matches TRBD2 (5 bases). The CDR3 is 16 amino acids. With 2 bases removed from V and 0 bases from J, the gap between germline ends came to 12 bases. CDR1 is LNHNV, CDR2 YYDKDF, per germline (reference sequence). This chain's CDR3 is CATSRRASPSTDTQYF. CDR3 nucleotides: TGTGCCACCAGCAGAAGGGCTAGCCCGAGCACAGATACGCAGTATTTT.

This clonotype was counted at least ten times. The CDR3: CSARLAGAYNEQFF. CDR3 nucleotide sequence: TGCAGTGCAAGACTAGCGGGAGCCTACAATGAGCAGTTCTTC. The genes are TRBV20-1 and TRBJ2-1; 12 bases line up with TRBD2. The V segment lost 6 bases and the J segment 2 bases; nucleotides outside the gene matches: 2. CDR3 length: 14 residues. Germline loops: CDR1 DFQATT, CDR2 SNEGSKA (reference sequence).

This clonotype has just a few counts. The CDR3 protein is CASSPTGAVRGQAFF. The CDR3, as DNA: TGTGCCAGCAGTCCGACAGGAGCCGTAAGAGGTCAAGCTTTCTTT. The rearrangement links TRBV12-3 or TRBV12-4 to TRBJ1-1; possible D gene TRBD1, 6 bases. Trimming stripped 5 bases from V and 9 bases from J, with 22 bases between. The CDR3 spans 15 residues.

This clonotype was recorded at least ten times. The chain links TRBV14 to TRBJ2-2; D not certain. Trimming stripped 4 bases from V and 4 bases from J, with 7 bases between. The germline CDR1 and CDR2 sequences are SGHDN and FVKESK. There are 13 residues in the CDR3. The CDR3 region is CASSPSLTGELFF. In DNA, the CDR3 is TGTGCCAGCAGCCCCTCCCTCACCGGGGAGCTGTTTTTT.

J is TRBJ1-4 and V is TRBV6-2 or TRBV6-3; D possibly corresponds to TRBD1 (5 bases). Germline V gene sequence: CDR1 MNHEY, CDR2 SVGEGT. Deletions cut 5 bases from V and 7 bases from J, with 17 bases between. The CDR3 is 15 residues long. CDR3 DNA sequence: TGTGCCAGCAGTCAGGACATTCGAGGAGGTGAAAAACTGTTTTTT. The encoded protein is CASSQDIRGGEKLFF.

This chain uses TRBV7-9 with TRBJ2-5; maybe TRBD2 (6 bases). In germline, CDR1 is SEHNR, CDR2 FQNEAQ (reference sequence). Trimming took off 5 bases at V and 1 base at J, with 17 bases between the two ends. This CDR3 contains 16 residues. Written as DNA, the CDR3 is TGTGCCAGCAGCCCCCCCCGGGGGAGACTCCAAGAGACCCAGTACTTC. It yields the protein CASSPPRGRLQETQYF.

This clonotype has a count of ten or more. The chain carries TRBV5-1 and TRBJ1-1; D is ambiguous. Trimming removed 0 bases from V and 1 base from J, with 4 bases in between. CDR3 length: 13 residues. Germline CDR1 and CDR2: SGHRS and YFSETQ. CDR3 sequence (DNA): TGCGCCAGCAGCTTGGACCCGAACACTGAAGCTTTCTTT. It specifies CASSLDPNTEAFF.

The CDR3 DNA follows: TGTGCCAGCAGCCCGATGGGGGGCAGATTGGAGACCCAGTACTTC. It encodes CASSPMGGRLETQYF. J is TRBJ2-5 and V is TRBV14, with D perhaps given as TRBD1 or TRBD2 (6 bases each). The CDR3 has 15 amino acids. Trimming shortened V by 4 bases and J by 5 bases, and 17 bases separated the two germline ends. Germline V gives CDR1 SGHDN, CDR2 FVKESK.

This rearrangement joins TRBV12-3 or TRBV12-4 to TRBJ1-4; D uncertain. The V and J ends lost 6 bases and 5 bases respectively, with 16 bases between them. CDR3 length: 15 residues. This CDR3 reads CASRVQTVQNEKLFF. The CDR3 DNA follows: TGTGCCAGCAGGGTGCAGACGGTGCAGAATGAAAAACTGTTTTTT.

The table lists this clonotype with a few counts. J is TRBJ2-3 and V is TRBV20-1; 7 bases match TRBD2. CDR3 size: 15 residues. The V gene's germline CDR1 is DFQATT and CDR2 SNEGSKA (reference sequence). V dropped 0 bases and J dropped 4; count of bases not matched to a gene: 7. The CDR3 nucleotides read TGCAGTGCTAGAGATTCTGCGGGAGTAGCAGATACGCAGTATTTT. This encodes CSARDSAGVADTQYF.

In its sample, this clonotype was seen a few times. The chain joins TRBV15 to TRBJ1-5; D uncertain. The CDR3 contains 15 residues. Between the trimmed V and J ends, which lost 2 bases and 0 bases, there was a span of 8 bases. CDR1 is LNHNV and CDR2 is YYDKDF in the germline V gene (reference sequence). CDR3 coding DNA: TGTGCCACCAGCAGACTGGACGGTAGCAATCAGCCCCAGCATTTT. Amino acids: CATSRLDGSNQPQHF.

This clonotype was recorded at least ten times. The V call is TRBV29-1, the J call TRBJ2-7, with 9 bases lining up with TRBD1. Germline V gives CDR1 SQVTM, CDR2 ANQGSEA. V was pared by 7 bases and J by 3 bases, with 7 bases of the junction left unmatched. This CDR3 has 13 residues. The CDR3 region is CSATGQGGYEQYF. The CDR3 DNA follows: TGCAGCGCAACGGGACAGGGAGGCTACGAGCAGTACTTC.